Shown below are 5 T cell receptor beta chains from a single sample sequenced in a study of OX40 agonist ivuxolimab in advanced cancers. TCRdb's copy holds only in-frame clones and misses some; the assay was immunoSEQ multiplex PCR. The sample lists approximately 62,000 clones, 92% occurring once. The input for sequencing was CD4+ or CD8+ T cells sorted from blood, taken in a trial of the OX40 agonist ivuxolimab. The receptors were sampled from an adult with an advanced solid tumor such as melanoma, head and neck, liver or kidney cancer.

The V and J genes are TRBV9 and TRBJ2-3; TRBD2 matches 7 bases. V was pared by 3 bases and J by 0 bases, with 22 bases of the junction left unmatched. CDR3 length equals 21 residues. CDR1 is SGDLS and CDR2 is YYNGEE in the germline V gene. CDR3 residues: CASSGVGDYGRFSSSTDTQYF. The CDR3 DNA reads as TGTGCCAGCAGCGGAGTAGGGGACTACGGTCGCTTCAGTTCTAGCACAGATACGCAGTATTTT.

Here the CDR3 reads CASSLGQANEQFF. The CDR3 DNA reads TGTGCCAGCTCACTGGGACAGGCCAATGAGCAGTTCTTC. This chain links TRBV18 with TRBJ2-1; TRBD1 matches at 8 bases. Germline-derived CDR1 and CDR2 are KGHSH and LQKENI. J gave up 6 bases and V 4 bases, and 2 bases lay outside the gene matches. The CDR3 extends over 13 amino acids.

CDR3 residues: CASSVDQGAGDYGYTF. CDR3 coding DNA: TGTGCCAGCAGCGTAGATCAGGGGGCTGGGGACTATGGCTACACCTTC. J is TRBJ1-2 and V is TRBV9; 8 bases line up with TRBD1. The CDR3 consists of 16 residues. From germline, CDR1 is SGDLS and CDR2 YYNGEE. Trimming at V came to 0 bases and at J to 3 bases, leaving 7 bases not matched to a gene.

This chain joins TRBV7-6 and TRBJ1-1, with a possible D match to TRBD1 (6 bases). Germline CDR1 reads SGHVS; CDR2 reads FNYEAQ. This CDR3 has 18 amino acids. The germline V and J ends were trimmed by 2 bases and 2 bases, with 21 bases remaining between them. The CDR3, as DNA: TGTGCCAGCAGCTTAAGTGGACAGCCTTCGACCTCAAACACTGAAGCTTTCTTT. Encoded protein: CASSLSGQPSTSNTEAFF.

V gene TRBV5-4 combines with J gene TRBJ2-7; 7 bases are a match to TRBD2. Per the germline V gene, CDR1 is SGHNT and CDR2 is YYREEE (reference sequence). V shed 4 bases, J shed 5 bases, and the junction held 12 bases outside the gene matches. The CDR3 is made up of 15 amino acids. The CDR3 sequence: CASSQPTGGVDEQYF. In nucleotides, the CDR3 is TGTGCCAGCAGCCAGCCGACTGGGGGGGTCGACGAGCAGTACTTC.